The clone carrying this T cell receptor (beta chain) was counted once. Followed over time, Seattle patients had been enrolled while infection was active. Germline trimming cut 10 bases from V and 3 bases from J; bases unmatched to any gene: 5. From germline, CDR1 is ENHRY and CDR2 SYGVKD. The CDR3 length is 13 residues. In the original workflow: Counts of nucleated cells, estimated from reference gene primer amplification, were obtained. Produced via immunoSEQ multiplex PCR; TCRdb's table is partial and in-frame only. From that table come the V and J calls and clone size; the DNA was used to work out D and trimming. The sample carries about 250,000 clones, 88% recorded once. This sample was included in a study of blood T cell repertoires in COVID-19. Overall study: The United States, Italy and Spain were the sources of the acute and convalescent COVID-19 samples. From T cells, B-cell-depleted T cells, or PBMCs came the material, which was cDNA or gDNA.

The source material was peripheral blood. The chain uses TRBV10-3 and TRBJ1-4; 7 bases fit TRBD1. This TCR derives from a woman between 25 and 40 years old with COVID-19, enrolled during active disease. CDR3 DNA: TGTGCCAGCGCCGGGACAGCTAATGAAAAACTGTTTTTT. This translates into CASAGTANEKLFF.